These 24 T cell receptor beta chains were all obtained from the same sample, sequenced in a study of blood T cell repertoires in COVID-19. Here immunoSEQ multiplex PCR was the method, and the copy in TCRdb shows in-frame clones only, minus some. The table lists about 260,000 clones, approximately 89% of them singletons. The sample taken for sequencing was peripheral blood. These receptors were taken from a middle-aged man who had recovered from COVID-19.

This clone was counted a single time. This sequence joins TRBV7-9 and TRBJ2-1, with TRBD1 matching over 11 bases. Trimming took 2 bases from V and 9 from J; bases not matched to a gene: 6. The germline gives CDR1 SEHNR, CDR2 FQNEAQ (reference sequence). This CDR3 has 15 amino acids. CDR3 region: CASSLQDRGQVEQFF. DNA of the CDR3: TGTGCCAGCAGCTTACAGGACAGGGGGCAGGTTGAGCAGTTCTTC. Using reference TRBV7-9 and TRBJ2-1 for the parts outside the CDR3, the full variable domain is DTGVSQNPRHKITKRGQNVTFRCDPISEHNRLYWYRQTLGQGPEFLTYFQNEAQLEKSRLLSDRFSAERPKGSFSTLEIQRTEQGDSAMYLCASSLQDRGQVEQFFGPGTRLTVL.

This clone was recorded only once. The chain carries TRBV5-1 and TRBJ2-7, with D possibly being TRBD2 (6 bases). The CDR3 has 13 amino acids. Germline V gene lookup returns CDR1 SGHRS and CDR2 YFSETQ. Trimming pared 4 bases from V and 5 bases from J, leaving 13 bases between. The CDR3 spells CASSRGTIDEQYF. CDR3 nucleotide sequence: TGCGCCAGCAGCCGCGGGACGATAGACGAGCAGTACTTC.

This clone was detected once. The chain is built from TRBV19 and TRBJ1-6; 9 nucleotides agree with TRBD1. This CDR3 is built from 17 residues. CDR1 is LNHDA and CDR2 is SQIVND in the germline V gene (reference sequence). Trimming cost V 9 bases and J 3 bases; bases outside gene matches: 12. CDR3 loop: CASRAPGQGFYNSPLHF. CDR3 DNA sequence: TGTGCCAGCCGAGCTCCGGGACAGGGCTTCTATAATTCACCCCTCCACTTT.

The chain has TRBV18 and TRBJ1-3, with D perhaps matching TRBD1 (6 bases). Looked up from germline, CDR1 is KGHSH and CDR2 is LQKENI. The CDR3 length is 14 residues. Deletions cut 6 bases from V and 2 bases from J, with 11 bases between. The CDR3 DNA reads TGTGCCAGCTCTGGGACACGCGCTGGAAACACCATATATTTT. Its protein product is CASSGTRAGNTIYF.

The J gene is TRBJ1-3, the V gene TRBV5-4; the D is unclear. The CDR3 sequence is 15 residues long. CDR1 is SGHNT and CDR2 is YYREEE in the germline V gene (reference sequence). The germline V and J ends were trimmed by 5 bases and 2 bases, with 14 bases remaining between them. The CDR3 region is CASRDSERPGNTIYF. The CDR3, as DNA: TGTGCCAGCAGGGACTCCGAGAGGCCTGGAAACACCATATATTTT.

The chain links TRBV4-3 to TRBJ2-7; the D gene is possibly TRBD2 (6 bases). The CDR3 totals 15 residues. V was shortened by 4 bases and J by 2 bases, with 15 bases between the two germline ends. In germline, CDR1 is LGHNA, CDR2 YSLEER. CDR3 sequence reads: CASSRAVGGTYEQYF. The DNA for the CDR3 is TGCGCCAGCAGCCGTGCGGTCGGGGGAACCTACGAGCAGTACTTC.

This clone has only a few counts. The chain joins TRBV1 to TRBJ1-1; the table's D call TRBD1 went unverified against the DNA. TRBV1 is labeled a pseudogene. This CDR3 is built from 14 residues. This CDR3 is CTTNSPRQGAIAFF. The CDR3 coding sequence is TGCACCACCAATTCACCCCGACAGGGGGCTATAGCTTTCTTT.

The chain has TRBV7-2 and TRBJ1-2, with 7 positions matching TRBD1. Per germline, CDR1 SGHTA and CDR2 FQGNSA. The CDR3 sequence is 13 residues long. V was clipped by 5 bases and J by 5 bases; unmatched bases: 5. The CDR3 loop reads CASSLETGYGYTF. The CDR3 region has the DNA TGTGCCAGCAGCCTAGAGACAGGGTATGGCTACACCTTC. Combining the CDR3 with reference TRBV7-2 and TRBJ1-2 gives the whole variable domain GAGVSQSPSNKVTEKGKDVELRCDPISGHTALYWYRQSLGQGLEFLIYFQGNSAPDKSGLPSDRFSAERTGGSVSTLTIQRTQQEDSAVYLCASSLETGYGYTFGSGTRLTVV.

The chain employs TRBV19 and TRBJ1-3, with D maybe TRBD1 (6 bases). Trimming shortened V by 5 bases and J by 0 bases, and 14 bases separated the two germline ends. This CDR3 region has 16 residues. Per germline, CDR1 LNHDA and CDR2 SQIVND (reference sequence). The CDR3 is CASSSGTTLSGNTIYF. CDR3 in DNA: TGTGCCAGTAGTTCCGGGACAACCCTCTCTGGAAACACCATATATTTT.

This chain joins TRBV6-5 and TRBJ2-5; D is perhaps TRBD2 (5 bases). The CDR3 has 14 amino acids. The germline V gene has CDR1 MNHEY and CDR2 SVGAGI. V shed 0 bases and J shed 5 bases, with 10 bases lying between them. The CDR3 loop is CASSYSRGFETQYF. In DNA, the CDR3 is TGTGCCAGCAGTTACTCACGGGGATTCGAGACCCAGTACTTC.

The chain employs TRBV15 and TRBJ2-3; a weak D match, TRBD2 (5 bases). V lost 1 base and J 3 bases, leaving 11 bases between the germline ends. The CDR3 spans 15 residues. Germline V gene data show CDR1 as LNHNV and CDR2 as YYDKDF (reference sequence). This CDR3 reads CATSRAPGSTDTQYF. The CDR3 DNA reads TGTGCCACCAGCAGAGCCCCGGGGTCAACAGATACGCAGTATTTT. The variable domain in full, completed from reference TRBV15 and TRBJ2-3, reads DAMVIQNPRYQVTQFGKPVTLSCSQTLNHNVMYWYQQKSSQAPKLLFHYYDKDFNNEADTPDNFQSRRPNTSFCFLDIRSPGLGDTAMYLCATSRAPGSTDTQYFGPGTRLTVL.

This chain joins TRBV10-3 and TRBJ1-1, with D possibly being TRBD1 (5 bases). The V and J ends lost 10 bases and 1 base respectively, with 10 bases between them. Germline V gene lookup returns CDR1 ENHRY and CDR2 SYGVKD. This CDR3 has 12 residues. CDR3 residues: CATQESNTEAFF. Written as DNA, the CDR3 is TGTGCCACACAGGAGTCGAACACTGAAGCTTTCTTT.

The chain combines TRBV21-1 with TRBJ2-7; no check of the table's D call, TRBD1, against the DNA was made. TRBV21-1 is noted as a pseudogene. This CDR3 comprises 17 residues. In DNA form, the CDR3 reads TGTGCCAGCAGCAAAGCCCGACGGGGGACAGCCTCCTACGAGCAGTACTTC. It translates to CASSKARRGTASYEQYF.

This chain joins TRBV6-6 and TRBJ2-1; TRBD2 agrees at 7 bases. This CDR3 contains 14 residues. Germline V gene data show CDR1 as MNHNY and CDR2 as SVGAGI (reference sequence). V was clipped by 3 bases and J by 10 bases; unmatched bases: 9. The CDR3 sequence: CASSYKQGAGEQFF. CDR3 sequence (DNA): TGTGCCAGCAGTTATAAGCAGGGAGCGGGGGAGCAGTTCTTC.

The CDR3 DNA reads TGCGCCAGCAGCGGCCAGGGAGCGGGAGATCATACGCAGTATTTT. Translation gives CASSGQGAGDHTQYF. The J gene is TRBJ2-3, the V gene TRBV5-1; TRBD2 agrees at 8 bases. V lost 4 bases to trimming and J lost 7 bases; unmatched junction nucleotides: 11. This CDR3 has 15 residues. Germline V gene data show CDR1 as SGHRS and CDR2 as YFSETQ.

Only a few counts were recorded for this clone. This chain uses TRBV6-2 or TRBV6-3 with TRBJ1-5, with TRBD1 matching 8 bases. Trimming removed 4 bases from V and 6 bases from J; junction bases left unmatched: 8. The length of the CDR3 is 15 residues. Germline CDR1 MNHEY, CDR2 SVGEGT. The CDR3 DNA reads TGTGCCAGCAGTTCGCGGACAGGGATAGGTCAGCCCCAGCATTTT. Translation: CASSSRTGIGQPQHF.

The chain employs TRBV5-1 and TRBJ2-1, with 12 positions matching TRBD2. J gave up 6 bases and V 4 bases, and 8 bases lay outside the gene matches. The germline CDR1 and CDR2 sequences are SGHRS and YFSETQ. The CDR3 spans 16 residues. CDR3 coding DNA: TGCGCCAGCAGCCCGATAACTAGCGGGGGGCTCAATGAGCAGTTCTTC. Translation: CASSPITSGGLNEQFF.

This chain joins TRBV11-2 and TRBJ2-1; 10 nucleotides align to TRBD1. Germline CDR1 and CDR2: SGHAT and FQNNGV. V trimming: 5 bases; J trimming: 6 bases; junction bases outside the gene matches: 4. This CDR3 spans 14 amino acids. DNA of the CDR3: TGTGCCAGCAGCCCGAGGACAGGGGGCAATGAGCAGTTCTTC. Residues: CASSPRTGGNEQFF. Combining the CDR3 with reference TRBV11-2 and TRBJ2-1 gives the whole variable domain EAGVAQSPRYKIIEKRQSVAFWCNPISGHATLYWYQQILGQGPKLLIQFQNNGVVDDSQLPKDRFSAERLKGVDSTLKIQPAKLEDSAVYLCASSPRTGGNEQFFGPGTRLTVL.

The gene calls are TRBV15 and TRBJ1-4; D remains unclear. V gave up 8 bases and J gave up 0 bases, with 7 bases separating them. The CDR3 consists of 13 residues. Germline assignment: CDR1 LNHNV and CDR2 YYDKDF (reference sequence). The chain's CDR3 is CATSQTTNEKLFF. The CDR3 bases are TGTGCCACCTCACAAACAACTAATGAAAAACTGTTTTTT.

V and J are TRBV29-1 and TRBJ2-2; 8 bases match TRBD1. V shed 7 bases and J 2 bases; nucleotides not matched to a gene: 3. The CDR3 loop spans 13 amino acids. Germline V gene data show CDR1 as SQVTM and CDR2 as ANQGSEA. Written as DNA, the CDR3 is TGCAGCGCTGACAGGGGAAACACCGGGGAGCTGTTTTTT. This translates into CSADRGNTGELFF.

J is TRBJ2-7 and V is TRBV10-1; 12 positions agree with TRBD1. CDR1 and CDR2 from the germline V gene are WNHNN and SYGVQD (reference sequence). J gave up 5 bases and V 4 bases, and 3 bases lay outside the gene matches. There are 14 residues in the CDR3. The CDR3 region has the DNA TGCGCCAGCAGTGGAGGGACAGGGGGCAACGAGCAGTACTTC. This translates into CASSGGTGGNEQYF.

The rearrangement links TRBV27 to TRBJ1-1, with TRBD1 as a possible D gene (5 bases). CDR3 size: 14 residues. The V gene lost 3 bases and the J gene lost 6 bases, with 14 bases spanning the gap. The V gene's germline CDR1 is MNHEY and CDR2 SMNVEV (reference sequence). The CDR3 spells CASSLGGSRSEAFF. CDR3 coding DNA: TGTGCCAGCAGTTTGGGGGGTTCTCGGTCTGAAGCTTTCTTT.

V gene TRBV5-5 combines with J gene TRBJ2-3; the match to TRBD2 covers 8 bases. V trimming: 7 bases; J trimming: 0 bases; junction bases outside the gene matches: 4. The CDR3 extends over 14 amino acids. The germline CDR1 and CDR2 sequences are SGHKS and YYEKEE (reference sequence). CDR3 coding DNA: TGTGCCAGCGCGGGGGGTTTTAGCACAGATACGCAGTATTTT. Residues: CASAGGFSTDTQYF.

The chain combines TRBV11-2 with TRBJ1-4; D remains ambiguous. CDR1 SGHAT and CDR2 FQNNGV come from the germline V gene. CDR3 length: 19 amino acids. V gave up 1 base and J gave up 1 base, with 19 bases separating them. The CDR3 loop is CASSLVRGGSGLTNEKLFF. CDR3 sequence (DNA): TGTGCCAGCAGCTTAGTACGGGGAGGGAGCGGCTTAACTAATGAAAAACTGTTTTTT.